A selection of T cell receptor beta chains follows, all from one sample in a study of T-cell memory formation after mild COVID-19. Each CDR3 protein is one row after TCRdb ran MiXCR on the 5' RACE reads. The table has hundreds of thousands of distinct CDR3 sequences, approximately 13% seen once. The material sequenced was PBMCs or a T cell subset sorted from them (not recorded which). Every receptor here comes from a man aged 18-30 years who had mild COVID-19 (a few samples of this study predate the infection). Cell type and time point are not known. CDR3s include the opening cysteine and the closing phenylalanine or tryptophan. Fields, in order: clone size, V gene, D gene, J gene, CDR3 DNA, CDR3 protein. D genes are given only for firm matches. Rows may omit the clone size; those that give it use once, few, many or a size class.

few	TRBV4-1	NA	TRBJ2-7	TGCGCCAGCAGCCAAGATGACCCTCAGGGGTCCTACGAGCAGTACTTC	CASSQDDPQGSYEQYF
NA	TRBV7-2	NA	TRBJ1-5	TGTGCCAGCAGCTTAGCTGTGAATCAGCCCCAGCATTTT	CASSLAVNQPQHF
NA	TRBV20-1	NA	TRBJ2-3	TGCAGTGCTAGAGACGCGGGCTCTAGCGCCCAACCTATAGATACGCAGTATTTT	CSARDAGSSAQPIDTQYF
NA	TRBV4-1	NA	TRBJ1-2	TGCGCCAGCAGCCCTCAGAGGTTTTTTAACTATGGCTACACCTTC	CASSPQRFFNYGYTF
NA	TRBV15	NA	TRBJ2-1	TGTGCCACCAGCAGAGTTTATGACAATGAGCAGTTCTTC	CATSRVYDNEQFF
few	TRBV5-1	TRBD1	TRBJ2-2	TGCGCCAGCAGCTGGGGACAGGGGAGCACCGGGGAGCTGTTTTTT	CASSWGQGSTGELFF
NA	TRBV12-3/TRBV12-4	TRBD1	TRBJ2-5	TGTGCCAGCAGTTTCAGGGGGATTCAAGAGACCCAGTACTTC	CASSFRGIQETQYF
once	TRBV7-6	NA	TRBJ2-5	TGTGCCAGCAGCTTAAGCCGCCAGCGGTACCAAGAGACCCAGTACTTC	CASSLSRQRYQETQYF
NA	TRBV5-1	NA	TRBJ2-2	TGCGCCAGCAGCATACGGACAGATCTCACCGGGGAGCTGTTTTTT	CASSIRTDLTGELFF
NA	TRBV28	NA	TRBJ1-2	TGTGCCAGCAGTTTAAACTCACTCAGGGTGCTCTATGGCTACACCTTC	CASSLNSLRVLYGYTF
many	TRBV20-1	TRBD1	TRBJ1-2	TGCAGTGCTGGCGACAGGGGTGTCGGCTATGGCTACACCTTC	CSAGDRGVGYGYTF
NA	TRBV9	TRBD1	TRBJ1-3	TGTGCCAGCAGCGCCGAACAGGGGAGCTCTGGAAACACCATATATTTT	CASSAEQGSSGNTIYF
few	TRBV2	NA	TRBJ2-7	TGTGCCACCAGGCTCTACGAGCAGTACTTC	CATRLYEQYF
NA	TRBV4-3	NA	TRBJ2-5	TGCGCCAGCAGCCAAGATTGGTCGGGGGGCCTAACAGAGACCCAGTACTTC	CASSQDWSGGLTETQYF
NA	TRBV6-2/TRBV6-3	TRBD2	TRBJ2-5	TGTGCCAGCAGCTTGGGACTAGCGGGGATCCACCAAGAGACCCAGTACTTC	CASSLGLAGIHQETQYF
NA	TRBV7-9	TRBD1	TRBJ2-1	TGTGCCAGCAGCACAGGGACAGGGGCCTACAATGAGCAGTTCTTC	CASSTGTGAYNEQFF
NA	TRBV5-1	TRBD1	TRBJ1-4	TGCGCCAGCAGCTTGTCCCCGGATAGCACAGGGGGCTTTAATGAAAAACTGTTTTTT	CASSLSPDSTGGFNEKLFF
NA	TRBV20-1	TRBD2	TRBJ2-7	TGCAGTGCTAGAGACCCCGGGGGGGGTTCCTACGAGCAGTACTTC	CSARDPGGGSYEQYF
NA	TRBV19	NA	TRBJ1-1	TGTGCCAGTAGTATGGGTGGGTCCCGCCGGAACACTGAAGCTTTCTTT	CASSMGGSRRNTEAFF
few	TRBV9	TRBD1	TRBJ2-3	TGTGCCAGCAGCGTAGGAGGGGGCCTGGGCACAGATACGCAGTATTTT	CASSVGGGLGTDTQYF
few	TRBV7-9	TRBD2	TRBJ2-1	TGTGCCAGCAGCACCGATAGCGGGCCCAACAATGAGCAGTTCTTC	CASSTDSGPNNEQFF